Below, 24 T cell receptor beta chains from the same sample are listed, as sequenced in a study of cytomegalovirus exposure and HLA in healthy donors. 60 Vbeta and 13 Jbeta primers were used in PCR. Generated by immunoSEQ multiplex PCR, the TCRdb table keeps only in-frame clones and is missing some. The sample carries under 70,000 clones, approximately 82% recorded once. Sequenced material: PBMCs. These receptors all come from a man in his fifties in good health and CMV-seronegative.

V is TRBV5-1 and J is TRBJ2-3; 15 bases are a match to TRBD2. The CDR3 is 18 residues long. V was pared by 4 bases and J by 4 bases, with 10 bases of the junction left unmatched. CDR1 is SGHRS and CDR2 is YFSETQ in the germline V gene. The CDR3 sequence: CASSPGLAGGPRADTQYF. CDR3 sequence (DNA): TGCGCCAGCAGCCCAGGACTAGCGGGGGGGCCGAGAGCAGATACGCAGTATTTT. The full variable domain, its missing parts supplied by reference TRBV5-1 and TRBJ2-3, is KAGVTQTPRYLIKTRGQQVTLSCSPISGHRSVSWYQQTPGQGLQFLFEYFSETQRNKGNFPGRFSGRQFSNSRSEMNVSTLELGDSALYLCASSPGLAGGPRADTQYFGPGTRLTVL.

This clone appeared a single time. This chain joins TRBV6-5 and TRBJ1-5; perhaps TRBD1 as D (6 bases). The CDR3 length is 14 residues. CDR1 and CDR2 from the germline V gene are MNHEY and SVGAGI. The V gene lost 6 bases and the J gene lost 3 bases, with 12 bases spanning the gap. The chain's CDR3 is CASSAYRDNQPQHF. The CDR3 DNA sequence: TGTGCCAGCAGCGCTTACAGGGACAATCAGCCCCAGCATTTT.

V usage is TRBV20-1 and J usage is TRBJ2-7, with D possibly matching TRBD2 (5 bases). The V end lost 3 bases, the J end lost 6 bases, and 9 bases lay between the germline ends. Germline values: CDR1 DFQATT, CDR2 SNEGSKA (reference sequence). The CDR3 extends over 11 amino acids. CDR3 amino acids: CSASRSGEQYF. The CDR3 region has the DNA TGCAGTGCTAGCCGAAGCGGCGAGCAGTACTTC.

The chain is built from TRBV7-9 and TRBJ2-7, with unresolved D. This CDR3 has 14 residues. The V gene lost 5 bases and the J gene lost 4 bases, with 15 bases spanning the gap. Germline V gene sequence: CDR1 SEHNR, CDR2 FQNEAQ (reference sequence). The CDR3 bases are TGTGCCAGCAGCCCAAGACCTCTCGGGTACGAGCAGTACTTC. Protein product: CASSPRPLGYEQYF.

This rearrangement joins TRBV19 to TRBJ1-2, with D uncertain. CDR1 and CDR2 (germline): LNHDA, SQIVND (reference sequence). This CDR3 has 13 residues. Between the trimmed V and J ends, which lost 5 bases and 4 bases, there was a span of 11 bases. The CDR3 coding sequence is TGTGCCAGTAGTTCTGTGGAGGTCTATGGCTACACCTTC. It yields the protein CASSSVEVYGYTF. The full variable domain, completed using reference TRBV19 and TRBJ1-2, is DGGITQSPKYLFRKEGQNVTLSCEQNLNHDAMYWYRQDPGQGLRLIYYSQIVNDFQKGDIAEGYSVSREKKESFPLTVTSAQKNPTAFYLCASSSVEVYGYTFGSGTRLTVV.

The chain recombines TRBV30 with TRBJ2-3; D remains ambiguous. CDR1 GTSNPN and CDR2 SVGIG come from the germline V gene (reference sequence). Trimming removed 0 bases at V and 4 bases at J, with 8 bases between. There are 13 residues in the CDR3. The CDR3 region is CAWSVRRADTQYF. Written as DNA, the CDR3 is TGTGCCTGGAGTGTAAGGAGAGCAGATACGCAGTATTTT.

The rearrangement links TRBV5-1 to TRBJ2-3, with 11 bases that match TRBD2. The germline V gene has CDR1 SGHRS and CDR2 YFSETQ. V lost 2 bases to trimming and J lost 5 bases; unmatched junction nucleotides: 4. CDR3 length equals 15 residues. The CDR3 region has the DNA TGCGCCAGCAGCTTAGGGGGGACTAGCGGAGATACGCAGTATTTT. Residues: CASSLGGTSGDTQYF. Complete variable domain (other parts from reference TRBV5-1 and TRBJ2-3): KAGVTQTPRYLIKTRGQQVTLSCSPISGHRSVSWYQQTPGQGLQFLFEYFSETQRNKGNFPGRFSGRQFSNSRSEMNVSTLELGDSALYLCASSLGGTSGDTQYFGPGTRLTVL.

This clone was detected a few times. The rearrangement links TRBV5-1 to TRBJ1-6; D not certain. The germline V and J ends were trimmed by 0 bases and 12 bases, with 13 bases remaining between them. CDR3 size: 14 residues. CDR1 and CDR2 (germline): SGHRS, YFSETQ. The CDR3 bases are TGCGCCAGCAGCTTGGATGGAGCCGAGGGACCCCTCCACTTT. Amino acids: CASSLDGAEGPLHF.

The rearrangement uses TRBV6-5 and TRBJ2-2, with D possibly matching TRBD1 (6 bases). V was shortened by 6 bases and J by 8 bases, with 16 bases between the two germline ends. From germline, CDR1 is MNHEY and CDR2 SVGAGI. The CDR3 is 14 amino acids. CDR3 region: CASSQGHLAGELFF. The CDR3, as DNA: TGTGCCAGCAGCCAGGGACACCTAGCTGGGGAGCTGTTTTTT.

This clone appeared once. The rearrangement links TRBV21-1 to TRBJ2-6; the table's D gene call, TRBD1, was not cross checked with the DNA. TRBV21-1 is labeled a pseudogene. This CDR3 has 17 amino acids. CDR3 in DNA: TGTGCCAGCAGTGACCGGGACAGGGCGTCGGGGGCCAACGTCCTGACTTTC. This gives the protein CASSDRDRASGANVLTF.

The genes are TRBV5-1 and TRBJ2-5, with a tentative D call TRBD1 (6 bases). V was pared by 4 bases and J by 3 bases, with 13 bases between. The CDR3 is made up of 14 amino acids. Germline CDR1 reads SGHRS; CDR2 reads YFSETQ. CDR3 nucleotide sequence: TGCGCCAGCAGCCTGGGGACAATAGAAGAGACCCAGTACTTC. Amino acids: CASSLGTIEETQYF. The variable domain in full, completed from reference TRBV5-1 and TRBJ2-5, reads KAGVTQTPRYLIKTRGQQVTLSCSPISGHRSVSWYQQTPGQGLQFLFEYFSETQRNKGNFPGRFSGRQFSNSRSEMNVSTLELGDSALYLCASSLGTIEETQYFGPGTRLLVL.

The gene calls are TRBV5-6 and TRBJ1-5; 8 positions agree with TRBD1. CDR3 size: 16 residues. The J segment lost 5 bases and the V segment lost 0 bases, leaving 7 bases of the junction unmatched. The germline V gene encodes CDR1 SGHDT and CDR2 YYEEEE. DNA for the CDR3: TGTGCCAGCAGCTTGGGAGGGACAGGAGTTTATCAGCCCCAGCATTTT. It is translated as CASSLGGTGVYQPQHF.

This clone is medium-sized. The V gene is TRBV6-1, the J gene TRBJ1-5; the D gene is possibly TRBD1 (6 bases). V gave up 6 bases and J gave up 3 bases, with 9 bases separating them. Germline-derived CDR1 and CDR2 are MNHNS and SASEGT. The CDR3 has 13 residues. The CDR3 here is CASRTGFNQPQHF. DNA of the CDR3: TGTGCCAGCAGGACAGGCTTCAATCAGCCCCAGCATTTT.

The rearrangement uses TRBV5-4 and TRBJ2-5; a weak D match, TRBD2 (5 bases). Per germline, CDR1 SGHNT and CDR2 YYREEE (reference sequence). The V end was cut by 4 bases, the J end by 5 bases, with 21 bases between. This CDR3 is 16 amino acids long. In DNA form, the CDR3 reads TGTGCCAGCAGCCCAAGGGCACAGCGGCTTGGGGAGACCCAGTACTTC. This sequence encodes CASSPRAQRLGETQYF.

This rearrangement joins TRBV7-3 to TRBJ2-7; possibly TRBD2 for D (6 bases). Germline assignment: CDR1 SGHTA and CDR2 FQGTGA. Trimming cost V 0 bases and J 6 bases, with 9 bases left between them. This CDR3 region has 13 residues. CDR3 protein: CASSLTLGGEQYF. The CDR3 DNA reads TGTGCCAGCAGCTTAACCTTGGGGGGCGAGCAGTACTTC.

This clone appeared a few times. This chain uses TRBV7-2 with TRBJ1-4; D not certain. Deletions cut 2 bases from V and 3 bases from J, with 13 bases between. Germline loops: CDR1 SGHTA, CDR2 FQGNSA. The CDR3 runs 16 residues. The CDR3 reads CASSLSPWAPNEKLFF. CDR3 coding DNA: TGTGCCAGCAGCTTAAGCCCCTGGGCTCCTAATGAAAAACTGTTTTTT.

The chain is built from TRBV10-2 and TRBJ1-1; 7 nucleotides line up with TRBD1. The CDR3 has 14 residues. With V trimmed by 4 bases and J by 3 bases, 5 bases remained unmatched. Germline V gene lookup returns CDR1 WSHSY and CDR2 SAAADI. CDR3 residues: CASSGFDRDTEAFF. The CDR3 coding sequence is TGCGCCAGCAGTGGATTCGACAGGGACACTGAAGCTTTCTTT.

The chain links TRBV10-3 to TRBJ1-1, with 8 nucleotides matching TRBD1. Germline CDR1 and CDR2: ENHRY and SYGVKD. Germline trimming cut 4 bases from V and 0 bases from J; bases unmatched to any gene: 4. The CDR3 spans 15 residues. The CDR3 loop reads CAISGDRGLNTEAFF. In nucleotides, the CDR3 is TGTGCCATCAGTGGAGACAGGGGTTTGAACACTGAAGCTTTCTTT.

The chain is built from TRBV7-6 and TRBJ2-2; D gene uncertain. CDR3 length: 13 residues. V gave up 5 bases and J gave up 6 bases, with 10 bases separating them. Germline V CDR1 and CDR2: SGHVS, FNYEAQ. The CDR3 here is CASSPGVPGELFF. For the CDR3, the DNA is TGTGCCAGCAGCCCCGGAGTGCCCGGGGAGCTGTTTTTT.

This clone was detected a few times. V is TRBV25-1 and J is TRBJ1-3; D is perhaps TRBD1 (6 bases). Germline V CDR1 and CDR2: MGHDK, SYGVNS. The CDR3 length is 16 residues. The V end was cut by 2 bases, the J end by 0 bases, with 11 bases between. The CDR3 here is CASSEMGALSGNTIYF. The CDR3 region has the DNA TGTGCCAGCAGTGAAATGGGGGCCCTCTCTGGAAACACCATATATTTT.

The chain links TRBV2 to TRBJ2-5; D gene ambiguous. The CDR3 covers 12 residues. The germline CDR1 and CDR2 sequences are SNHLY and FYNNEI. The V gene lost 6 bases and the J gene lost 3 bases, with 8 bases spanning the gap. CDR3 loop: CASRRGEETQYF. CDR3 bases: TGTGCCAGCAGGAGAGGCGAAGAGACCCAGTACTTC. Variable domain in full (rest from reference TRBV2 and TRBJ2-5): EPEVTQTPSHQVTQMGQEVILRCVPISNHLYFYWYRQILGQKVEFLVSFYNNEISEKSEIFDDQFSVERPDGSNFTLKIRSTKLEDSAMYFCASRRGEETQYFGPGTRLLVL.

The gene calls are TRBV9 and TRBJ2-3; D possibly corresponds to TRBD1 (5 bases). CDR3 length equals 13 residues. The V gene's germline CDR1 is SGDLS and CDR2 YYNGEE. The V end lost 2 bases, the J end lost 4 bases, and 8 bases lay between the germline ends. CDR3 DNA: TGTGCCAGCAGCGTTCAAGGGGCAGATACGCAGTATTTT. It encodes CASSVQGADTQYF.

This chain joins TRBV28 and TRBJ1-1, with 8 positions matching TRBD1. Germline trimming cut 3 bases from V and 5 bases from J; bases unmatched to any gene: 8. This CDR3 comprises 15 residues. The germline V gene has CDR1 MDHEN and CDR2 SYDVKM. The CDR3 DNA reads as TGTGCCAGCAGTTTGACAGGGGTGGTGGCTACTGAAGCTTTCTTT. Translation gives CASSLTGVVATEAFF.

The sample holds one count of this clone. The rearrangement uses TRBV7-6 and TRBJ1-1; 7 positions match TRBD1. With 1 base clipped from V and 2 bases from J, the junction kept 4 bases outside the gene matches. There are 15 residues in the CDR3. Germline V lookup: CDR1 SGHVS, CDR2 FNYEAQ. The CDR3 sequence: CASSLGRQGNTEAFF. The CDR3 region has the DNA TGTGCCAGCAGCTTAGGGAGACAGGGAAACACTGAAGCTTTCTTT.